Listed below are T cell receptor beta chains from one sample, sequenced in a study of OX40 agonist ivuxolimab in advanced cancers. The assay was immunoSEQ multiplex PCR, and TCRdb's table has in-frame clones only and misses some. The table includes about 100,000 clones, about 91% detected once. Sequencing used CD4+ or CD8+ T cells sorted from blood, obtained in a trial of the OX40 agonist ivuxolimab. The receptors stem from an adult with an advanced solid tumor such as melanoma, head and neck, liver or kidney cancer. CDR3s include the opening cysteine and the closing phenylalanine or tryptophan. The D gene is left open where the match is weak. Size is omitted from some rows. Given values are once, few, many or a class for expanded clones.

CDR3aa: CASSGGSYEQFF
CDR3nt: TGTGCCAGCAGTGGGGGGAGCTATGAGCAGTTCTTC
v_gene: TRBV2
j_gene: TRBJ2-1
len: 12
abundance: NA
d_gene: NA

CDR3aa: CAITRDPRGLWYF
CDR3nt: TGTGCCATCACTAGAGACCCCAGGGGGCTTTGGTACTTC
v_gene: TRBV10-3
j_gene: TRBJ2-7
len: 13
abundance: NA
d_gene: TRBD1

CDR3aa: CASTARGLTNTGELFF
CDR3nt: TGTGCCAGCACAGCCCGGGGACTAACGAACACCGGGGAGCTGTTTTTT
v_gene: TRBV9
j_gene: TRBJ2-2
len: 16
abundance: NA
d_gene: TRBD2

CDR3aa: CASSEASPLHF
CDR3nt: TGTGCCAGCAGTGAGGCTTCACCCCTCCACTTT
v_gene: TRBV2
j_gene: TRBJ1-6
len: 11
abundance: few
d_gene: NA

CDR3aa: CASSTLGQGYNQPQHF
CDR3nt: TGTGCCAGTAGTACCCTGGGACAGGGTTACAATCAGCCCCAGCATTTT
v_gene: TRBV19
j_gene: TRBJ1-5
len: 16
abundance: NA
d_gene: TRBD1

CDR3aa: CASSYSDTPGGDTQYF
CDR3nt: TGTGCCAGCAGTTACTCAGACACCCCAGGGGGGGATACGCAGTATTTT
v_gene: TRBV6-5
j_gene: TRBJ2-3
len: 16
abundance: NA
d_gene: NA

CDR3aa: CASRSRGGGGGGAYNEQFF
CDR3nt: TGTGCAAGTCGCTCCCGGGGAGGCGGAGGCGGGGGGGCCTACAATGAGCAGTTCTTC
v_gene: TRBV12-2
j_gene: TRBJ2-1
len: 19
abundance: once
d_gene: NA

CDR3aa: CASSLSGGVSSYEQYF
CDR3nt: TGTGCCAGCAGCTTAAGCGGCGGGGTGAGCTCCTACGAGCAGTACTTC
v_gene: TRBV7-3
j_gene: TRBJ2-7
len: 16
abundance: NA
d_gene: NA

CDR3aa: CASSEGRGAAGEAFF
CDR3nt: TGTGCCAGCAGTGAAGGAAGAGGGGCCGCGGGTGAAGCTTTCTTT
v_gene: TRBV6-1
j_gene: TRBJ1-1
len: 15
abundance: once
d_gene: NA

CDR3aa: CASSSGPAGGIYEQYF
CDR3nt: TGTGCCAGCAGCTCCGGACCGGCGGGGGGGATCTACGAGCAGTACTTC
v_gene: TRBV5-4
j_gene: TRBJ2-7
len: 16
abundance: NA
d_gene: TRBD2

CDR3aa: CSASANYGYTF
CDR3nt: TGCAGTGCTAGCGCTAACTATGGCTACACCTTC
v_gene: TRBV20-1
j_gene: TRBJ1-2
len: 11
abundance: once
d_gene: NA

CDR3aa: CASSENNNNQPQHF
CDR3nt: TGTGCCAGCAGTGAAAACAACAACAATCAGCCCCAGCATTTT
v_gene: TRBV6-1
j_gene: TRBJ1-5
len: 14
abundance: NA
d_gene: NA

CDR3aa: CAISENLGYEQYF
CDR3nt: TGTGCCATCAGTGAGAATTTGGGCTACGAGCAGTACTTC
v_gene: TRBV10-3
j_gene: TRBJ2-7
len: 13
abundance: NA
d_gene: NA

CDR3aa: CASRMTGETRNEQFF
CDR3nt: TGTGCCAGCAGGATGACGGGAGAAACAAGGAATGAGCAGTTCTTC
v_gene: TRBV28
j_gene: TRBJ2-1
len: 15
abundance: NA
d_gene: NA

CDR3aa: CSAVQVDTQYF
CDR3nt: TGCAGTGCTGTACAGGTAGATACGCAGTATTTT
v_gene: TRBV20-1
j_gene: TRBJ2-3
len: 11
abundance: NA
d_gene: NA

CDR3aa: CASSVQGLNTEAFF
CDR3nt: TGTGCCAGCAGTGTCCAGGGGCTTAACACTGAAGCTTTCTTT
v_gene: TRBV6-1
j_gene: TRBJ1-1
len: 14
abundance: NA
d_gene: NA

CDR3aa: CAWNRISGNTIYF
CDR3nt: TGTGCCTGGAACAGAATCTCTGGAAACACCATATATTTT
v_gene: TRBV30
j_gene: TRBJ1-3
len: 13
abundance: NA
d_gene: NA

CDR3aa: CAWSARQGVQPQHF
CDR3nt: TGTGCCTGGAGTGCTCGACAGGGGGTTCAGCCCCAGCATTTT
v_gene: TRBV30
j_gene: TRBJ1-5
len: 14
abundance: NA
d_gene: TRBD1

CDR3aa: CATQEYQETQYF
CDR3nt: TGTGCCACACAGGAGTACCAAGAGACCCAGTACTTC
v_gene: TRBV2
j_gene: TRBJ2-5
len: 12
abundance: NA
d_gene: NA

CDR3aa: CASSLDGTGYGEQYF
CDR3nt: TGCGCCAGCAGCTTGGATGGAACGGGCTACGGCGAGCAGTACTTC
v_gene: TRBV5-1
j_gene: TRBJ2-7
len: 15
abundance: once
d_gene: NA

CDR3aa: CASSIVGTAPSEAFF
CDR3nt: TGTGCCAGTAGTATAGTTGGGACAGCCCCCTCTGAAGCTTTCTTT
v_gene: TRBV19
j_gene: TRBJ1-1
len: 15
abundance: NA
d_gene: TRBD1

CDR3aa: CASSRGAFDGYTF
CDR3nt: TGTGCCAGCAGCCGGGGGGCTTTTGATGGCTACACCTTC
v_gene: TRBV7-3
j_gene: TRBJ1-2
len: 13
abundance: NA
d_gene: NA

CDR3aa: CASSVGAETQYF
CDR3nt: TGCGCCAGCAGTGTGGGGGCAGAGACCCAGTACTTC
v_gene: TRBV10-2
j_gene: TRBJ2-5
len: 12
abundance: NA
d_gene: NA

CDR3aa: CASSLIVGTGLGEQYF
CDR3nt: TGTGCCAGCAGCCTGATAGTCGGGACAGGGCTCGGCGAGCAGTACTTC
v_gene: TRBV11-2
j_gene: TRBJ2-7
len: 16
abundance: NA
d_gene: TRBD1

CDR3aa: CASSQQQGGYGYTF
CDR3nt: TGCGCCAGCAGCCAACAACAGGGTGGCTATGGCTACACCTTC
v_gene: TRBV5-1
j_gene: TRBJ1-2
len: 14
abundance: few
d_gene: NA

CDR3aa: CASAGQAFWGNTEAFF
CDR3nt: TGTGCCAGCGCGGGGCAGGCCTTCTGGGGGAACACTGAAGCTTTCTTT
v_gene: TRBV7-6
j_gene: TRBJ1-1
len: 16
abundance: NA
d_gene: NA

CDR3aa: CASSSWGEEEKLFF
CDR3nt: TGTGCCAGCAGCTCCTGGGGTGAGGAGGAAAAACTGTTTTTT
v_gene: TRBV5-8
j_gene: TRBJ1-4
len: 14
abundance: NA
d_gene: NA

CDR3aa: CASSFGGGGLIEKLFF
CDR3nt: TGTGCCAGCAGTTTTGGGGGCGGAGGATTGATTGAAAAACTGTTTTTT
v_gene: TRBV28
j_gene: TRBJ1-4
len: 16
abundance: NA
d_gene: NA

CDR3aa: CASSHRVRGELFF
CDR3nt: TGTGCCAGTAGTCACAGGGTTCGCGGGGAGCTGTTTTTT
v_gene: TRBV19
j_gene: TRBJ2-2
len: 13
abundance: NA
d_gene: NA

CDR3aa: CASSRRDGRYEQYF
CDR3nt: TGTGCCAGCAGCCGCCGAGACGGTCGATACGAGCAGTACTTC
v_gene: TRBV11-2
j_gene: TRBJ2-7
len: 14
abundance: NA
d_gene: NA

CDR3aa: CASSEVVVSYEQYF
CDR3nt: TGTGCCAGCAGTGAAGTAGTGGTCTCCTACGAGCAGTACTTC
v_gene: TRBV6-1
j_gene: TRBJ2-7
len: 14
abundance: NA
d_gene: NA

CDR3aa: CASSVVGRPQETQYF
CDR3nt: TGTGCCAGCAGCGTAGTAGGTCGGCCTCAAGAGACCCAGTACTTC
v_gene: TRBV9
j_gene: TRBJ2-5
len: 15
abundance: NA
d_gene: NA

CDR3aa: CASSEGGSGYTGELFF
CDR3nt: TGTGCCAGCAGCGAGGGCGGTAGCGGGTACACCGGGGAGCTGTTTTTT
v_gene: TRBV9
j_gene: TRBJ2-2
len: 16
abundance: NA
d_gene: TRBD2

CDR3aa: CASSIQGYLSSPLHF
CDR3nt: TGTGCCAGCAGCATACAGGGATACCTTTCTTCACCCCTCCACTTT
v_gene: TRBV7-2
j_gene: TRBJ1-6
len: 15
abundance: NA
d_gene: NA

CDR3aa: CASSLAGQGFADTQYF
CDR3nt: TGTGCCAGCAGTTTAGCGGGACAGGGGTTTGCAGATACGCAGTATTTT
v_gene: TRBV28
j_gene: TRBJ2-3
len: 16
abundance: NA
d_gene: TRBD1